This TCR beta chain was captured by sequencing in a study of early stage breast cancer tumors. Background on the study: Most invasive tumors, about 75% of the 16, were ER+/PR+/HER2-.

Points from the study as a whole: Most shared enriched TCRB sequences were commonly generated ones. Compared with adjacent normal breast tissue, tumors showed about 2.3-fold greater T cell density and higher clonality.

The adjacent normal breast tissue was taken about 1.8-4 cm from the tumor. Here immunoSEQ multiplex PCR was the method, and the copy in TCRdb shows in-frame clones only, minus some. Here the sample spans some 8,000 clones, around three quarters being singletons. To note about this clone: Its antigen is not known.

This TCR derives from a person in their 60s with breast cancer. Sample: normal breast tissue next to the tumor.

CDR3 region: CASTQDSYEQYF. CDR3 sequence (DNA): TGTGCCAGCACCCAGGACAGCTACGAGCAGTACTTC. The J gene is TRBJ2-7, the V gene TRBV2, with a tentative D call TRBD1 (6 bases). CDR1 and CDR2 from the germline V gene are SNHLY and FYNNEI. The CDR3 runs to 12 residues. Between the trimmed V and J ends, which lost 7 bases and 3 bases, there was a span of 10 bases.